This T cell receptor beta chain is drawn from a study of T cell changes during pregnancy in multiple sclerosis. Here immunoSEQ multiplex PCR was the method, and the copy in TCRdb shows in-frame clones only, minus some. The sample has about 79,000 clones, about 89% seen once; the top ten hold about 0.52%. The CDR3 contains 10 residues. Deletions cut 3 bases from V and 6 bases from J, with 6 bases between. Germline-derived CDR1 and CDR2 are DFQATT and SNEGSKA (reference sequence). The chain carries TRBV20-1 and TRBJ2-7; D is ambiguous. This clonotype originated in a female donor with multiple sclerosis, enrolled in a pregnancy study. The specimen comprised CD4+ T cells from peripheral blood mononuclear cells, sampled in the second trimester of pregnancy. This CDR3 reads CSARYGEQYF. In DNA, the CDR3 is TGCAGTGCTAGGTACGGCGAGCAGTACTTC.